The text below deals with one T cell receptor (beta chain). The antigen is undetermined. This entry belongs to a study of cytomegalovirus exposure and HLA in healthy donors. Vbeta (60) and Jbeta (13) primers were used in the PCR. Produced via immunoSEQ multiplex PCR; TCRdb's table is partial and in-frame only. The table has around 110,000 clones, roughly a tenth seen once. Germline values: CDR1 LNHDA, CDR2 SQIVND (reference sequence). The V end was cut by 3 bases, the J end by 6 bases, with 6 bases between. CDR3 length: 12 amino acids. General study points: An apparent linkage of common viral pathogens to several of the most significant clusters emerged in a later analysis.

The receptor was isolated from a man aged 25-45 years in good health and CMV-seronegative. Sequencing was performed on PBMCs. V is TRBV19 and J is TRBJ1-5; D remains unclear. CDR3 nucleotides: TGTGCCAGTAGTATGAGTGTTCAGCCCCAGCATTTT. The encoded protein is CASSMSVQPQHF.